This T cell receptor (beta chain) was identified during a study of T cell responses to AZD1222 COVID-19 vaccine. Study results and limitations: Vaccine-associated CD4 TCRs spanned spike, dominant at 160-218 and 743-854. Breadth and depth of Spike-specific TCRs rose after two AZD1222 doses. Without day 14 samples, only post-peak T cell repertoires were studied. A mostly white British donor set with more females was recruited, and clonal diversity was possibly underestimated.

The method was immunoSEQ multiplex PCR; TCRdb's version includes in-frame clones alone and lacks a portion of them. The sample records about 76,000 clones, roughly 80% being singletons. Losses at the gene ends were 4 bases for V and 7 bases for J; bases not matched to a gene: 3. There are 13 residues in the CDR3. The germline gives CDR1 KGHSH, CDR2 LQKENI. A remark on this clone: As yet, its antigen is unknown.

The starting material was peripheral blood, obtained 28 days after the second dose of the MenACWY control vaccine. The sequence was obtained from an adult who received the MenACWY meningococcal vaccine as a control. The rearrangement uses TRBV18 and TRBJ1-4; 7 positions match TRBD1. The CDR3 DNA reads TGTGCCAGCTCACTAGACAGGGCTGAAAAACTGTTTTTT. Translation: CASSLDRAEKLFF. Variable domain in full (rest from reference TRBV18 and TRBJ1-4): NAGVMQNPRHLVRRRGQEARLRCSPMKGHSHVYWYRQLPEEGLKFMVYLQKENIIDESGMPKERFSAEFPKEGPSILRIQQVVRGDSAAYFCASSLDRAEKLFFGSGTQLSVL.